Sequencing of this T cell receptor (beta chain) was carried out in a study of OX40 agonist ivuxolimab in advanced cancers. Background on the study: The drug used for patients, ivuxolimab, was an agonistic anti-OX40 (CD134) antibody. At 0.01 to 10 mg/kg, ivuxolimab was administered intravenously to patients every 2 weeks.

Sequencing used immunoSEQ multiplex PCR; TCRdb keeps in-frame clones, though not all of them. The table records about 85,000 clones, 80% to 90% of them present only once. Points from the study as a whole: Dosing at 0.1 to 3.0 mg/kg was accompanied by clonal expansion of CD4+ and CD8+ blood T cells by week 6.

This clone appeared a few times. Its specificity is not known. The V gene end was trimmed by 6 bases and the J gene end by 7 bases; junction bases not matched to a gene: 11. Looked up from germline, CDR1 is MDHEN and CDR2 is SYDVKM. CDR3 length: 15 amino acids. The receptor was derived from an adult with an advanced solid tumor such as melanoma, head and neck, liver or kidney cancer. This specimen was CD4+ or CD8+ T cells sorted from blood, taken in a trial of the OX40 agonist ivuxolimab. V is TRBV28 and J is TRBJ1-5, with 8 bases aligning to TRBD1. For the CDR3, the DNA is TGTGCCAGCAGGACCCCGGACAGGGAAGAGCAGCCCCAGCATTTT. Encoded protein: CASRTPDREEQPQHF.